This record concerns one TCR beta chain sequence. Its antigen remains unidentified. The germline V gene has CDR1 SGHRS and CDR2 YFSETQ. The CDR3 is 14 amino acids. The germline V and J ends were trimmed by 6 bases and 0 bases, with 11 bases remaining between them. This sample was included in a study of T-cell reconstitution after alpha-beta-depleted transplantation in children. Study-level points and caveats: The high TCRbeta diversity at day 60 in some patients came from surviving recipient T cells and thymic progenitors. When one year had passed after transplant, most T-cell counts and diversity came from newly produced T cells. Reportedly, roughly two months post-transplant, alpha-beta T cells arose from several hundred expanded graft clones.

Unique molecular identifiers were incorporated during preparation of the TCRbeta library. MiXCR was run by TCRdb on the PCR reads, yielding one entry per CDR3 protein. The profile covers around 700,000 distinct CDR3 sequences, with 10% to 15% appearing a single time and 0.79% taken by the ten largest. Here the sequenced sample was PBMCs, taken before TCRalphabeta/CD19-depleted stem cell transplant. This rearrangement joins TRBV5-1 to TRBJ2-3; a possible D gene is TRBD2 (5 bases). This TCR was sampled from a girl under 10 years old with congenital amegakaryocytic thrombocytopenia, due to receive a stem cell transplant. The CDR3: CASKSADSTDTQYF. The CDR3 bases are TGCGCCAGCAAGTCAGCGGACAGCACAGATACGCAGTATTTT.